This TCR beta chain was identified during a study of blood T cells in healthy people across ages (dated by TCRdb to the mid-2010s). Study-wide context: In model experiments, template switching captured about one uniquely barcoded TCR beta cDNA molecule for every two T cells. The study analyzed two additional independent replicas of 1 million unique cDNA reads from the same blood draw for two donors, one aged 18 to 29 and one aged 80 or older. To avoid experimental bias, donors of different ages were distributed randomly across sequencing lanes. Donors were grouped into four age groups: young (average 16 years), middle-aged (over 35), aged (around 60) and long-lived (82). The study measured age-related changes in TCR beta repertoire diversity using deep sequencing normalized with unique cDNA molecular identifiers.

The investigation overall reported the following: Donor CMV infection status was unknown, potentially confounding age-related changes in expanded clonotypes. There was a strong correlation between observed TCR beta diversity and the percentage of naive T cells measured by flow cytometry. Compared with the aged group, the long-lived group had more naive CD4+ T cells, fewer expanded clones and increased TCR diversity, a pattern suggesting age selection. Because profiling used bulk unsorted PBMCs, naive and antigen-experienced compartments could not be compared conclusively. Estimates of total diversity from one million sequenced T cells were regarded as lower bounds and underestimates. As age increased, observed TCR beta diversity per million T cells dropped in a roughly linear way, and a significant reduction was already evident by age 40.

Donors were a few dozen systemically healthy Caucasian individuals from Russia aged roughly 6 to 90 years. Roughly 9.5 milliliters of peripheral blood were drawn from each donor into EDTA-treated Vacutainer tubes. Ficoll-Paque density-gradient centrifugation was used to isolate PBMCs, with at least 7 million per sample. Total RNA, at least 5 micrograms per sample, was extracted from PBMCs with Trizol reagent. For every donor, an aliquot of PBMCs went through flow cytometry to measure the percentages of naive CD45RAhigh/CD27high T cells. With regard to this clonotype: Its specific antigen is unknown. Base qualities are not provided; no much larger clone lies one nucleotide away.

Library generation was performed with 5' RACE. Sequencer: Illumina HiSeq 2500. A second PCR of about 6 to 12 cycles was performed with a sample-barcoded 5' primer and a J-beta primer mix. A unique molecular identifier was introduced onto each TCR beta cDNA molecule by a template-switch 5' adaptor carrying 12 random nucleotides. Each sample yielded at least 3 million CDR3-containing paired-end reads. First-strand cDNA was synthesized from all RNA with the Mint cDNA synthesis kit, primed by a TRBC-specific oligonucleotide. All cDNA was treated with uracil-DNA glycosylase and then went through a first 18-cycle PCR with the universal primers M1SS and BC2_uni_R. The study's processing was this. Each sample was normalized by randomly selecting 1 million high-quality reads, each carrying a distinct molecular identifier. Instead of being binned into consensus sequences, reads with shared molecular identifiers were discarded. MiTCR, with a Q25 quality threshold and the strictest error-elimination algorithm, was used for CDR3 identification, clonotype clustering and error correction. A nonparametric unseen species model with Euler transformation was used to estimate lower-bound total TCR beta diversity. TCRdb's own reprocessing of the public reads used fastp at Q25 and MiXCR and kept productive beta chains. CDR3 protein sequences are deduplicated, and each keeps its most common genes and DNA. The V and J calls and clone size are TCRdb's, not the authors'. This sample gives 600,000 or so distinct CDR3 sequences in total; around half of them show up just once. The top ten hold around 24% of the sample.

V has 5 bases trimmed and J has 2 bases trimmed; junction bases matching no gene number 5. Inclusive of the bounding cysteine and phenylalanine, the CDR3 is 15 residues long. Only the CDR3 portion is preserved as DNA: 45 bases, with reading frame beginning at the first base. CDR1 and CDR2 were assigned from the germline V gene as SQVTM and ANQGSEA. Sequenced input: blood. This sequence was found in a man older than 75 in good health. Recombination joined TRBV29-1 with TRBJ2-1; the junction holds 11 bases that match TRBD1. The CDR3 is CSVPGTGGAYNEQFF. Here is the DNA: TGCAGCGTTCCCGGGACAGGGGGTGCCTACAATGAGCAGTTCTTC.